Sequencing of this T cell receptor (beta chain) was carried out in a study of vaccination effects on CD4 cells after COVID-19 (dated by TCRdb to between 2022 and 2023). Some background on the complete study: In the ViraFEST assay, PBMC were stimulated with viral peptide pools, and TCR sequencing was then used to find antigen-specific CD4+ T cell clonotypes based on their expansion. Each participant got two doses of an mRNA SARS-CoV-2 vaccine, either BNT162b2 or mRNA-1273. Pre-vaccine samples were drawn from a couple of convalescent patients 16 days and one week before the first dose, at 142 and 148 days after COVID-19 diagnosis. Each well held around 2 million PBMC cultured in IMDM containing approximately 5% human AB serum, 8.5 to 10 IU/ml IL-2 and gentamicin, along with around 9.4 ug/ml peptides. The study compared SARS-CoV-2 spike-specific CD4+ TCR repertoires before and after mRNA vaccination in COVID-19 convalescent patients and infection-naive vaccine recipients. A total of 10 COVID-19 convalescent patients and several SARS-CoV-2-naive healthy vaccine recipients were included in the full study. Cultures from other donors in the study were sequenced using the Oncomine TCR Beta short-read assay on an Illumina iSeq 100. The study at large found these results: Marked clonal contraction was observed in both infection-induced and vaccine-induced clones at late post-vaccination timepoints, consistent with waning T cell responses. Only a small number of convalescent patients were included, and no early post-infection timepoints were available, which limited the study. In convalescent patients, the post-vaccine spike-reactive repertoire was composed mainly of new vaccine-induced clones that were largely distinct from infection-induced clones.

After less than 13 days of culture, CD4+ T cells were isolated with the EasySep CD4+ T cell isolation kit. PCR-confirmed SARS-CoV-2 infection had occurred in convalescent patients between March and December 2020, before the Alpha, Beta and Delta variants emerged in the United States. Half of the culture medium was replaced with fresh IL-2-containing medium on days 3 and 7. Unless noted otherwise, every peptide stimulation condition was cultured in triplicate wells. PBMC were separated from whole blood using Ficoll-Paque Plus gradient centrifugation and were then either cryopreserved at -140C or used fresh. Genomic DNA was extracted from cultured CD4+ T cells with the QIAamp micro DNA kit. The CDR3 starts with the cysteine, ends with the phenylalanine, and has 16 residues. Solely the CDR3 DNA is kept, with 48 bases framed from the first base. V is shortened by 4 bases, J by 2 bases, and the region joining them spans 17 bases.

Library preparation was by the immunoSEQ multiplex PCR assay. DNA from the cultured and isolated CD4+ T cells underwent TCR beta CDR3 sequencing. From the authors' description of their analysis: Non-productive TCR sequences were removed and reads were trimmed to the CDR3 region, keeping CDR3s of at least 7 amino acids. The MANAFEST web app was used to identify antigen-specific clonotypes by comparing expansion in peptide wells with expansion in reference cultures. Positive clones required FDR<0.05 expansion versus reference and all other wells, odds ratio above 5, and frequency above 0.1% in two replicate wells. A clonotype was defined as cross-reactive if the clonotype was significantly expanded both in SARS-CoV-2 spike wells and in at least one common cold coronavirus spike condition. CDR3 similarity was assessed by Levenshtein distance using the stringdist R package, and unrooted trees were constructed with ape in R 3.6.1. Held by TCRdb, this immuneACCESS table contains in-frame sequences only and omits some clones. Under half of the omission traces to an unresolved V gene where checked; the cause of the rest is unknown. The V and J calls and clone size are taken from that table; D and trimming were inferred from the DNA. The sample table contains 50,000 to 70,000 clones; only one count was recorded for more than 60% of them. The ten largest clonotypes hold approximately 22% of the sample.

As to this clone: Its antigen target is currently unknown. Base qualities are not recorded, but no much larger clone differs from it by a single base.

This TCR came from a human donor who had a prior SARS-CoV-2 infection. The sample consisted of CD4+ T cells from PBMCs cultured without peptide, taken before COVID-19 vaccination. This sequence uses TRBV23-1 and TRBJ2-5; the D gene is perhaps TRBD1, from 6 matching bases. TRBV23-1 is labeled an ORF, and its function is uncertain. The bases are TGCGCCAGCAGTCCTCCGACAGGCCCTGGGCAAGAGACCCAGTACTTC. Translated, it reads CASSPPTGPGQETQYF.